The TCR beta chain described here comes from a study of identical twins. Study-wide points: Within beta out-of-frame sequences, the excess sharing observed between twins was weaker.

Template switching created a universal primer site, and the cDNA included unique molecular identifiers. MiXCR, applied by TCRdb to the 5' RACE reads, yields one record per CDR3 protein. This table has roughly 240,000 distinct CDR3 sequences, roughly 7% appearing once. Note on this clonotype: No antigen is known for it.

Separately, the same data were catalogued under a study of yellow fever vaccine responses in identical twins.

What was sequenced was memory (CD45RO+) T cells sorted from blood. This clonotype was sampled from a woman aged 18-35 years in good health.

The CDR3 spells CASSRDRGQGSPLHF. CDR3 coding DNA: TGTGCCAGCAGTCGGGACAGGGGGCAAGGATCACCCCTCCACTTT. The chain employs TRBV12-3 or TRBV12-4 and TRBJ1-6; 12 bases align to TRBD1. The junction had 6 bases not matched to a gene; V was cut back by 5 bases and J by 10 bases. The CDR3 is 15 residues long.